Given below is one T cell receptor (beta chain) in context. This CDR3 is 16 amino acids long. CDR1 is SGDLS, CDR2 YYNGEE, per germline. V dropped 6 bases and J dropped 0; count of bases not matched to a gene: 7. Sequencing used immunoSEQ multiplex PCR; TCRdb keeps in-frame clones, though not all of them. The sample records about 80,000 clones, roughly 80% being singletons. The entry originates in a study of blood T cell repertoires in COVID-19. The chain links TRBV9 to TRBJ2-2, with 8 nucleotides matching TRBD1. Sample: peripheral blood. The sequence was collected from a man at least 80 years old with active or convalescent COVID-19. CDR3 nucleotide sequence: TGTGCCAGCAAAACAGGGGGATGGCCGAACACCGGGGAGCTGTTTTTT. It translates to CASKTGGWPNTGELFF.